This entry concerns a single T cell receptor beta chain. Some clones are missing from TCRdb's copy, which holds only in-frame ones; the method was immunoSEQ multiplex PCR. The sample includes 50,000 to 60,000 clones, 70% to 85% seen only once; the top ten take under 0.65%. The data are from a study of memory CD4+ T cells and cytomegalovirus serostatus. The CDR3 has 14 amino acids. The trim removed 4 bases at V and 5 bases at J, leaving 5 bases unmatched. Germline-derived CDR1 and CDR2 are MNHEY and SVGAGI. The sort gate was single viable CD3+CD4+CD8-CD45RO+ cells for memory CD4+ T cells. V gene TRBV6-5 combines with J gene TRBJ1-5, with 7 bases that match TRBD1. Input material: memory CD4+ T cells from blood. The origin of this receptor is an adult in good health and CMV-seronegative. CDR3 region: CASSLKGGHQPQHF. CDR3 sequence (DNA): TGTGCCAGCAGTTTGAAAGGGGGCCATCAGCCCCAGCATTTT.